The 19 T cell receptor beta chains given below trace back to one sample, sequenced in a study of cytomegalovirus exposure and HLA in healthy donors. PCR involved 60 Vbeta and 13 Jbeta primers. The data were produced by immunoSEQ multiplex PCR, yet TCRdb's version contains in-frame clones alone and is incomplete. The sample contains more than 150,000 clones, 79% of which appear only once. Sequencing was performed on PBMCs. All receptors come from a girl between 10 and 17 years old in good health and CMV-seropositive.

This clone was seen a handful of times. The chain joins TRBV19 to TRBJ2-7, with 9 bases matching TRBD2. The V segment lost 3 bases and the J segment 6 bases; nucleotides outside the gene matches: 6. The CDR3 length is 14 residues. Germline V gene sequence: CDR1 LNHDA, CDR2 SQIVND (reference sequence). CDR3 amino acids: CASSMRRGGSEQYF. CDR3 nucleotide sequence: TGTGCCAGTAGTATGAGGCGGGGGGGCAGCGAGCAGTACTTC.

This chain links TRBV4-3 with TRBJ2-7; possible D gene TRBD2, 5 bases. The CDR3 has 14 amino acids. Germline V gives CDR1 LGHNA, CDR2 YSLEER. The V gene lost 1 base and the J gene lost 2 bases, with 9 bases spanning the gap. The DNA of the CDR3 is TGCGCCAGCAGCCAAGCAAGCGGCACCTACGAGCAGTACTTC. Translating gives CASSQASGTYEQYF.

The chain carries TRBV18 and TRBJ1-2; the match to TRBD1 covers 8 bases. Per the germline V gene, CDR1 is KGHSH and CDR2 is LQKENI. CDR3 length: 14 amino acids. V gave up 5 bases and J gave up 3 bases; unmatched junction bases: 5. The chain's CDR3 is CASSNGQGDYGYTF. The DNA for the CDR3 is TGTGCCAGCTCAAATGGACAGGGTGACTATGGCTACACCTTC.

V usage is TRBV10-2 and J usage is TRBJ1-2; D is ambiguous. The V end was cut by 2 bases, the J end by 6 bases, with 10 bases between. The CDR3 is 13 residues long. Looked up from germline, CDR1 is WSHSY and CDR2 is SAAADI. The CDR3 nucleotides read TGCGCCAGCAGTGAGAATCGGTTGGATGGCTACACCTTC. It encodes CASSENRLDGYTF.

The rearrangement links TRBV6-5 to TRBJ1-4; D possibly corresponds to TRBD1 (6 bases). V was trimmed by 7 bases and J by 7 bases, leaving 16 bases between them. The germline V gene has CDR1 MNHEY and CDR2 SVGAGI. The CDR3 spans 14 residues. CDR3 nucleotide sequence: TGTGCCAGCACCCCCAGGCCAGGGGTTGAAAAACTGTTTTTT. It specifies CASTPRPGVEKLFF.

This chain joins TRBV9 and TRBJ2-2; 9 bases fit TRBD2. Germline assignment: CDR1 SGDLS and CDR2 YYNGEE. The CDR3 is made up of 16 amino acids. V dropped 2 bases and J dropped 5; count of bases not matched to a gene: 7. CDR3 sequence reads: CASSVGGGAGTGELFF. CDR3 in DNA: TGTGCCAGCAGCGTTGGCGGGGGGGCGGGAACCGGGGAGCTGTTTTTT.

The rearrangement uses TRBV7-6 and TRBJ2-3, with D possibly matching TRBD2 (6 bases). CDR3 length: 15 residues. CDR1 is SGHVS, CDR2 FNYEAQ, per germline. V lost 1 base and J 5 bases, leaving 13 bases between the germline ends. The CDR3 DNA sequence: TGTGCCAGCAGCTTAGGGGACTCTGCGGGAGATACGCAGTATTTT. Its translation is CASSLGDSAGDTQYF.

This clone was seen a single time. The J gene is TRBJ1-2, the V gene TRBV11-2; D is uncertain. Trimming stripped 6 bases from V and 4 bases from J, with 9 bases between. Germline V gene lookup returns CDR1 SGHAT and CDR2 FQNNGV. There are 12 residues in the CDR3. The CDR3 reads CASSVGFYGYTF. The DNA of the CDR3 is TGTGCCAGCAGTGTCGGTTTCTATGGCTACACCTTC.

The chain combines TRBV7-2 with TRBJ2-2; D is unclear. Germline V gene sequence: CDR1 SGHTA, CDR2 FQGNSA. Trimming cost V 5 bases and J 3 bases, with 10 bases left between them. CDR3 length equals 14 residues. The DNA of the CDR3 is TGTGCCAGCAGCGGCCGTCCTGACACCGGGGAGCTGTTTTTT. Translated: CASSGRPDTGELFF.

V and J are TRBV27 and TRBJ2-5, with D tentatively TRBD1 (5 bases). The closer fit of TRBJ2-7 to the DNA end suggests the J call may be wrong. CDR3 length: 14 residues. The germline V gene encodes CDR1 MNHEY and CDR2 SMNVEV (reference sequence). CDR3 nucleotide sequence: TGTGCCAGCAGTTCCACAGGACAAAATTACGAGCAGTACTTC. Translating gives CASSSTGQNYEQYF.

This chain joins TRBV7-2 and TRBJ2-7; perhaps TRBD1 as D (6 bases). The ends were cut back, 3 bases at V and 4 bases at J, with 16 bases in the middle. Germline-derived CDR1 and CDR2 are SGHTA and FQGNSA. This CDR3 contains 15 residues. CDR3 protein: CASSFAVGQQYEQYF. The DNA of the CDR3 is TGTGCCAGCAGCTTCGCGGTGGGACAACAATACGAGCAGTACTTC.

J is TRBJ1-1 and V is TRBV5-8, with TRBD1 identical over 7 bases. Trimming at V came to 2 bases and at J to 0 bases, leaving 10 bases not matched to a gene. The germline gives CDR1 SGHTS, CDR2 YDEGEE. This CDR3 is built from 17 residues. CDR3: CASSLNRGSPMNTEAFF. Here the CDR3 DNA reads TGTGCCAGCAGCTTAAACAGGGGATCACCCATGAACACTGAAGCTTTCTTT.

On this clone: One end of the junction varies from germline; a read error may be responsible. CDR3 coding DNA: TGCGCCAGCAGCCAAGAGCAAGGGGGGACTAGATCCTTC. Protein sequence: CASSQEQGGTRSF. This chain links TRBV4-3 with TRBJ2-7; TRBD2 aligns across 8 bases. Germline V gene sequence: CDR1 LGHNA, CDR2 YSLEER. The CDR3 loop spans 13 amino acids.

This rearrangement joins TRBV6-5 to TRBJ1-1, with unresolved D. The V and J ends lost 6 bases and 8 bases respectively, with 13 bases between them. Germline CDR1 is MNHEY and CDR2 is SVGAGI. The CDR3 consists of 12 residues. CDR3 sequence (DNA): TGTGCCAGCAGGGTGGGAGGTTCAGAAGCTTTCTTT. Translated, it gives CASRVGGSEAFF.

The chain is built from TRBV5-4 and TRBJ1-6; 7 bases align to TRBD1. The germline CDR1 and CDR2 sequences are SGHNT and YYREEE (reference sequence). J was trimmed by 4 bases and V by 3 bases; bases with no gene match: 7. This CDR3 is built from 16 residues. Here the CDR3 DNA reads TGTGCCAGCAGCTGGACAGGTGTTTTATATAATTCACCCCTCCACTTT. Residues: CASSWTGVLYNSPLHF.

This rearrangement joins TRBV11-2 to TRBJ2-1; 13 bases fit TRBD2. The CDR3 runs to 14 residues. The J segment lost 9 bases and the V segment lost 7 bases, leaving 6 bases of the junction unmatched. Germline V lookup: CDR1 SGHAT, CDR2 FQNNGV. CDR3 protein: CASTILAGGGEQFF. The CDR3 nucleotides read TGTGCCAGCACGATACTAGCGGGGGGGGGTGAGCAGTTCTTC.

CDR3 nucleotides: TGTGCCAGCAGCTCCCCGAATCAGCCCCAGCATTTT. Protein product: CASSSPNQPQHF. The rearrangement joins TRBV7-2 to TRBJ1-5; D gene unclear. In germline, CDR1 is SGHTA, CDR2 FQGNSA. The CDR3 is made up of 12 amino acids. V lost 4 bases to trimming and J lost 4 bases, with 5 bases between them.

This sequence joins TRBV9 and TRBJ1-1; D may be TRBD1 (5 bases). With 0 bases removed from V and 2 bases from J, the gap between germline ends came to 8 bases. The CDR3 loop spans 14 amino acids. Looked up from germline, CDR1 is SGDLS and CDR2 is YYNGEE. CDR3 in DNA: TGTGCCAGCAGCGTAGGCAGGGCTAACACTGAAGCTTTCTTT. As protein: CASSVGRANTEAFF.

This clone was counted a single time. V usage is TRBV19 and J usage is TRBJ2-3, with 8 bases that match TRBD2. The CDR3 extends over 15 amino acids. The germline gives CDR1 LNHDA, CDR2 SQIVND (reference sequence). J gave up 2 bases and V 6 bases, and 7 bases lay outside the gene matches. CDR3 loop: CASSKRGIVTDTQYF. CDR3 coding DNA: TGTGCCAGTAGCAAGCGGGGGATAGTCACAGATACGCAGTATTTT.